This is a list of T cell receptor beta chains from one sample in a study of cytomegalovirus exposure and HLA in healthy donors. The method was immunoSEQ multiplex PCR; TCRdb's version includes in-frame clones alone and lacks a portion of them. This sample has under 70,000 clones, with 77% found just once. Sequencing was performed on PBMCs. These TCRs come from a male donor in good health and CMV-seropositive. CDR3s include the opening cysteine and the closing phenylalanine or tryptophan. The D gene is left open where the match is weak. Only part of the rows carry a size: once, few, many, or a class if the clone is expanded.

abundance: .; v_gene: TRBV6-5; d_gene: TRBD1; j_gene: TRBJ1-2; CDR3nt: TGTGTCTCGACTCCCACAGGGGCCGGGTATGGCTACACCTTC; CDR3aa: CVSTPTGAGYGYTF
abundance: .; v_gene: TRBV6-4; d_gene: TRBD2; j_gene: TRBJ2-3; CDR3nt: TGTGCCAGCAGTGACTCCTGGGGGGGGAGATCAGATACGCAGTATTTT; CDR3aa: CASSDSWGGRSDTQYF
abundance: .; v_gene: TRBV5-6; d_gene: .; j_gene: TRBJ1-1; CDR3nt: TGTGCCAGCAGCCTTCACCGGGGGGAGATCACTGAAGCTTTCTTT; CDR3aa: CASSLHRGEITEAFF
abundance: .; v_gene: TRBV4-3; d_gene: TRBD2; j_gene: TRBJ2-1; CDR3nt: TGCGCCAGCAGCCGGGGACTAGCGGGGTTCAATGAGCAGTTCTTC; CDR3aa: CASSRGLAGFNEQFF
abundance: .; v_gene: TRBV29-1; d_gene: .; j_gene: TRBJ1-2; CDR3nt: TGCAGCGTTGAGGAGGCGGCTAACTATGGCTACACCTTC; CDR3aa: CSVEEAANYGYTF
abundance: .; v_gene: TRBV19; d_gene: TRBD1; j_gene: TRBJ2-1; CDR3nt: TGTGCCAGTACCGAGACAGGGTACAATGAGCAGTTCTTC; CDR3aa: CASTETGYNEQFF
abundance: .; v_gene: TRBV9; d_gene: .; j_gene: TRBJ2-1; CDR3nt: TGTGCCAGCAGCGTAAGGGCCCCCAGGGATGAGCAGTTCTTC; CDR3aa: CASSVRAPRDEQFF
abundance: .; v_gene: TRBV4-3; d_gene: .; j_gene: TRBJ2-4; CDR3nt: TGCGCCAGCAGCCAAGATACCCGGGGAAGGGGGTTTATCAAAAACATTCAGTACTTC; CDR3aa: CASSQDTRGRGFIKNIQYF
abundance: .; v_gene: TRBV11-2; d_gene: TRBD2; j_gene: TRBJ2-3; CDR3nt: TGTGCCAGCAGCTCATTAGCGGGGGCCAAAAATACGCAGTATTTT; CDR3aa: CASSSLAGAKNTQYF
abundance: .; v_gene: TRBV11-1; d_gene: TRBD2; j_gene: TRBJ2-1; CDR3nt: TGTGCCAGCAGCTTATCGGTAGTAGCGGGGAATGAGCAGTTCTTC; CDR3aa: CASSLSVVAGNEQFF
abundance: .; v_gene: TRBV5-1; d_gene: TRBD2; j_gene: TRBJ2-5; CDR3nt: TGCGCCAGCAGCTTAAAGCGGGGGGGAAATCAAGAGACCCAGTACTTC; CDR3aa: CASSLKRGGNQETQYF
abundance: .; v_gene: TRBV21-1; d_gene: .; j_gene: TRBJ2-5; CDR3nt: TGTGCCAGCAGCAACAGGGCCCCCACAATCAACAGGGAGACCCAGTACTTC; CDR3aa: CASSNRAPTINRETQYF
abundance: .; v_gene: TRBV27; d_gene: TRBD1; j_gene: TRBJ1-6; CDR3nt: TGTGCCAGCAGGAGCCGGGACAGGGATGGCTCCTATAATTCACCCCTCCACTTT; CDR3aa: CASRSRDRDGSYNSPLHF
abundance: .; v_gene: TRBV27; d_gene: .; j_gene: TRBJ2-1; CDR3nt: TGTGCCAGCAGTTTAGGATCGGGGGTGACCTACAATGAGCAGTTCTTC; CDR3aa: CASSLGSGVTYNEQFF
abundance: .; v_gene: TRBV27; d_gene: .; j_gene: TRBJ2-7; CDR3nt: TGTGCCAGCAGTCCTCCGGGACACAGCTACGAGCAGTACTTC; CDR3aa: CASSPPGHSYEQYF
abundance: .; v_gene: TRBV4-1; d_gene: .; j_gene: TRBJ1-6; CDR3nt: TGCGCCAGCAGCCAAGATGGAGCGGGGTCACCCCTCCACTTT; CDR3aa: CASSQDGAGSPLHF
abundance: .; v_gene: TRBV9; d_gene: TRBD1; j_gene: TRBJ2-7; CDR3nt: TGTGCCAGCAGCGTGGGACAGGGGGCTTACGAGCAGTACTTC; CDR3aa: CASSVGQGAYEQYF
abundance: .; v_gene: TRBV9; d_gene: TRBD2; j_gene: TRBJ2-1; CDR3nt: TGTGCCAGCAGCGACAGCGGGGGGGCCGTTAATGAGCAGTTCTTC; CDR3aa: CASSDSGGAVNEQFF
abundance: .; v_gene: TRBV29-1; d_gene: TRBD1; j_gene: TRBJ2-2; CDR3nt: TGCAGCGTTCGAACAGGGGGCGGCACCGGGGAGCTGTTTTTT; CDR3aa: CSVRTGGGTGELFF
abundance: once; v_gene: TRBV30; d_gene: .; j_gene: TRBJ1-5; CDR3nt: TGTGCCTGGAGTGCTTCGGGGGATCAGCCCCAGCATTTT; CDR3aa: CAWSASGDQPQHF
abundance: .; v_gene: TRBV4-3; d_gene: .; j_gene: TRBJ2-5; CDR3nt: TGCGCCAGCAGCCACGGAGGGGATGGAGAGACCCAGTACTTC; CDR3aa: CASSHGGDGETQYF
abundance: medium-sized; v_gene: TRBV7-9; d_gene: .; j_gene: TRBJ1-1; CDR3nt: TGTGCCAGCAGCCTTACAAATACAGGCGAAGCTTTCTTT; CDR3aa: CASSLTNTGEAFF
abundance: .; v_gene: TRBV7-6; d_gene: .; j_gene: TRBJ1-2; CDR3nt: TGTGCCAGCAGCTTAGTTCCAGACTATGGCTACACCTTC; CDR3aa: CASSLVPDYGYTF
abundance: .; v_gene: TRBV4-2; d_gene: TRBD2; j_gene: TRBJ2-7; CDR3nt: TGTGCCAGCAGCCAAGAGGGGCTAGCGGGGGTCTACGAGCAGTACTTC; CDR3aa: CASSQEGLAGVYEQYF
abundance: .; v_gene: TRBV27; d_gene: TRBD1; j_gene: TRBJ2-3; CDR3nt: TGTGCCAGCACCCCGGACAGGGTAAGCACAGATACGCAGTATTTT; CDR3aa: CASTPDRVSTDTQYF
abundance: .; v_gene: TRBV28; d_gene: .; j_gene: TRBJ1-5; CDR3nt: TGTGCCAGCAGTGATAGAAACAGGGCAGGGGTCTATCAGCCCCAGCATTTT; CDR3aa: CASSDRNRAGVYQPQHF
abundance: .; v_gene: TRBV7-3; d_gene: .; j_gene: TRBJ2-2; CDR3nt: TGTGCCAGCAGCACCCAGCGGGCCCCCGGGGAGCTGTTTTTT; CDR3aa: CASSTQRAPGELFF
abundance: .; v_gene: TRBV10-3; d_gene: .; j_gene: TRBJ1-1; CDR3nt: TGTACCATCAACGAATGGCCGAACACTGAAGCTTTCTTT; CDR3aa: CTINEWPNTEAFF
abundance: .; v_gene: TRBV9; d_gene: TRBD2; j_gene: TRBJ2-3; CDR3nt: TGTGCCAGCAGCGTAGTAGCGGGGGTCACAGATACGCAGTATTTT; CDR3aa: CASSVVAGVTDTQYF
abundance: .; v_gene: TRBV4-2; d_gene: TRBD2; j_gene: TRBJ2-5; CDR3nt: TGTGCCAGCAGCCCCACCCGGGGACTAGCGGGGGGGCCTGAGACCCAGTACTTC; CDR3aa: CASSPTRGLAGGPETQYF
abundance: few; v_gene: TRBV4-1; d_gene: TRBD2; j_gene: TRBJ2-1; CDR3nt: TGCGCCAGCAGGCGGACTAGCGGGGCGGCTGGTGAGCAGTTCTTC; CDR3aa: CASRRTSGAAGEQFF
abundance: .; v_gene: TRBV7-3; d_gene: TRBD1; j_gene: TRBJ1-1; CDR3nt: TGTGCCAGCAGCTTAAGAGGGAGGGGGACAGGGAACACTGAAGCTTTCTTT; CDR3aa: CASSLRGRGTGNTEAFF
abundance: once; v_gene: TRBV4-3; d_gene: TRBD1; j_gene: TRBJ2-1; CDR3nt: TGCGCCAGCAGCCTTTGGGGGACAGGGGGATACAATGAGCAGTTCTTC; CDR3aa: CASSLWGTGGYNEQFF
abundance: .; v_gene: TRBV6-6; d_gene: .; j_gene: TRBJ1-2; CDR3nt: TGTGCCAGCAGGTCCCGGGGGGGTCAGAGCTATGGCTACACCTTC; CDR3aa: CASRSRGGQSYGYTF
abundance: once; v_gene: TRBV6-1; d_gene: .; j_gene: TRBJ2-7; CDR3nt: TGTGCCAGCAGTGAATTTGAAGGGGTCTACGAGCAGTACTTC; CDR3aa: CASSEFEGVYEQYF
abundance: .; v_gene: TRBV2; d_gene: .; j_gene: TRBJ1-2; CDR3nt: TGTGCCCGCTTGGGGCTATGGGATGGCTACACCTTC; CDR3aa: CARLGLWDGYTF
abundance: .; v_gene: TRBV4-1; d_gene: TRBD1; j_gene: TRBJ1-2; CDR3nt: TGCGCCAGCAGCCAAGTCGGCGACAGGGACGGTGGCTACACCTTC; CDR3aa: CASSQVGDRDGGYTF
abundance: .; v_gene: TRBV18; d_gene: TRBD1; j_gene: TRBJ1-4; CDR3nt: TGTGCCAGCTCACTCGACAGGGGCACTAATGAAAAACTGTTTTTT; CDR3aa: CASSLDRGTNEKLFF
abundance: few; v_gene: TRBV7-2; d_gene: .; j_gene: TRBJ1-2; CDR3nt: TGTGCCAGCAGCTTAGGGGAAGGTTTTGGGACAACCCTCCTCAGGGGCTACACCTTC; CDR3aa: CASSLGEGFGTTLLRGYTF
abundance: .; v_gene: TRBV7-6; d_gene: TRBD1; j_gene: TRBJ2-7; CDR3nt: TGTGCCAGCAGCTCAACTGGGACAGGGGCCGCCGAGCAGTACTTC; CDR3aa: CASSSTGTGAAEQYF
abundance: .; v_gene: TRBV10-3; d_gene: .; j_gene: TRBJ1-6; CDR3nt: TGTGCCATCAGTGATTCTGGGGCTGCTTCACCCCTCCACTTT; CDR3aa: CAISDSGAASPLHF
abundance: .; v_gene: TRBV2; d_gene: TRBD1; j_gene: TRBJ2-5; CDR3nt: TGTGCCAGCACCCGGGACAGGGAGGAGACCCAGTACTTC; CDR3aa: CASTRDREETQYF
abundance: .; v_gene: TRBV18; d_gene: TRBD1; j_gene: TRBJ2-3; CDR3nt: TGTGCCAGCTCACCGCCGACAGGGGGTGCAGATACGCAGTATTTT; CDR3aa: CASSPPTGGADTQYF
abundance: .; v_gene: TRBV5-5; d_gene: .; j_gene: TRBJ1-1; CDR3nt: TGTGCCAGCAGCCCAGCTACGGGGGGGTACACTGAAGCTTTCTTT; CDR3aa: CASSPATGGYTEAFF
abundance: .; v_gene: TRBV9; d_gene: .; j_gene: TRBJ1-4; CDR3nt: TGTGCCAGCAGCGTAGGAGTGAGTTCCAATGAAAAACTGTTTTTT; CDR3aa: CASSVGVSSNEKLFF
abundance: .; v_gene: TRBV2; d_gene: TRBD1; j_gene: TRBJ1-1; CDR3nt: TGTGCCAGCAATGGACAGGACAAGGGGCCTGAAGCTTTCTTT; CDR3aa: CASNGQDKGPEAFF
abundance: .; v_gene: TRBV2; d_gene: TRBD1; j_gene: TRBJ1-6; CDR3nt: TGTGCCAGCAGGCCGACAGGGTTTACCCTCCACTTT; CDR3aa: CASRPTGFTLHF
abundance: .; v_gene: TRBV1; d_gene: .; j_gene: TRBJ2-1; CDR3nt: TGCACCAGCAGCCGGTCCCATGACAGGGGAAGGACGAATGAGCAGTTCTTC; CDR3aa: CTSSRSHDRGRTNEQFF
abundance: .; v_gene: TRBV6-5; d_gene: TRBD2; j_gene: TRBJ2-3; CDR3nt: TGTGCCAGCAATGGACTAGCGGACACAGATACGCAGTATTTT; CDR3aa: CASNGLADTDTQYF
abundance: .; v_gene: TRBV29-1; d_gene: TRBD1; j_gene: TRBJ1-1; CDR3nt: TGCAGCGGTATGACAGGGGTGAACACTGAAGCTTTCTTT; CDR3aa: CSGMTGVNTEAFF
abundance: .; v_gene: TRBV27; d_gene: .; j_gene: TRBJ1-6; CDR3nt: TGTGCCAGCAGTTTATTCCAGGGTCCCCTCCACTTT; CDR3aa: CASSLFQGPLHF
abundance: .; v_gene: TRBV4-3; d_gene: .; j_gene: TRBJ1-2; CDR3nt: TGCGCCAGCAGCCATCAGGGTGGAGTCCACTATGGCTACACCTTC; CDR3aa: CASSHQGGVHYGYTF
abundance: few; v_gene: TRBV15; d_gene: .; j_gene: TRBJ1-2; CDR3nt: TGTGCCACCAGCACGAGGACGGGAAACTATGGCTACACCTTC; CDR3aa: CATSTRTGNYGYTF